This T cell receptor beta chain was obtained from a study of T cells in Graves' hyperthyroidism and ophthalmopathy. Points from the study as a whole: Stable hyperthyroidism was told apart from ophthalmopathy by a model built on 13 V-J features.

The sample holds many counts of this clonotype. As yet, its antigen is unknown. With 6 bases clipped from V and 7 bases from J, the junction kept 12 bases outside the gene matches. This CDR3 has 18 residues. Germline CDR1 reads MDHEN; CDR2 reads SYDVKM. Amplified TCR beta CDR3 regions derived from RNA transcripts. The study used the HTBI primer set for a first-round RT-PCR of the TCR CDR3. TCRdb re-called the multiplex PCR reads with MiXCR, one entry per CDR3 protein. The sample carries about 620,000 distinct CDR3 sequences, roughly 16% recorded once. This clonotype was sampled from a woman in her twenties or thirties with Graves' hyperthyroidism. Sequencing input: blood. The rearrangement uses TRBV28 and TRBJ2-1; 16 bases align to TRBD2. This CDR3 reads CASSRGGTSGRAGNEQFF. The CDR3 bases are TGTGCCAGCAGCCGAGGGGGGACTAGCGGGAGGGCCGGGAATGAGCAGTTCTTC.